The clone carrying this T cell receptor (beta chain) showed up just a few times. Antigen unknown. Researchers made TCR beta libraries by using iRepertoire HTBI primers and running Arm-PCR on CDR3 regions. MiXCR was run by TCRdb on the multiplex PCR reads, yielding one entry per CDR3 protein. Of over 400,000 distinct CDR3 sequences in the sample, less than 15% were seen once. Time point meaning: newly diagnosed GD, antithyroid drugs for less than 3 months. Following extraction of RNA from PBMCs, that RNA was used to make the TCR library. The germline V gene has CDR1 MGHDK and CDR2 SYGVNS. The CDR3 runs to 14 residues. The ends lost 8 bases at V and 5 bases at J; junction bases unmatched: 10. The data stem from a study of regulatory T cells in long-lasting Graves disease. Study results and limitations: Possibly, too few samples lowered accuracy.

The same data also went into a second study, on T cells in Graves' hyperthyroidism and ophthalmopathy.

The chain links TRBV25-1 to TRBJ2-5; 8 bases match TRBD2. Source: peripheral blood mononuclear cells (PBMCs), taken at new diagnosis, from a patient treated with antithyroid drugs. This sequence was found in a woman aged 45-65 years with Graves disease. CDR3 sequence (DNA): TGTGCCAGCGGCTGGCGGGAGGTCGGGGAGACCCAGTACTTC. It is translated as CASGWREVGETQYF.